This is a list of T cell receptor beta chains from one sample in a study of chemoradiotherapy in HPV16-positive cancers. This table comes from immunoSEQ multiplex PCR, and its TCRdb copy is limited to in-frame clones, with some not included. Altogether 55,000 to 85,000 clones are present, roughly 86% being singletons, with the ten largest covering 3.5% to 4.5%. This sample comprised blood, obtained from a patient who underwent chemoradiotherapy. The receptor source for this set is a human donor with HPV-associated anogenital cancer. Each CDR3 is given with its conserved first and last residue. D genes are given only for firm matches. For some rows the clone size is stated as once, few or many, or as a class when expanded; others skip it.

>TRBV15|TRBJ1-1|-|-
TGTGCCACCAGCAGAGTTGGGGGAGGGAGCACTGAAGCTTTCTTT
CATSRVGGGSTEAFF
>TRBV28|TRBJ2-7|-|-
TGTGCCAGCAGTTTCCCCTTTTCTCCCTACGAGCAGTACTTC
CASSFPFSPYEQYF
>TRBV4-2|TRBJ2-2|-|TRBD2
TGTGCCAGCAGCCAAGCGGGGGGGCCCACCGGGGAGCTGTTTTTT
CASSQAGGPTGELFF
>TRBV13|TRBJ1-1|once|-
TGTGCCAGCCGGGGCTCGATGAACACTGAAGCTTTCTTT
CASRGSMNTEAFF
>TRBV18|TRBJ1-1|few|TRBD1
TGTGCCAGCTCACCCGGACAGGTTCGGGGGAACACTGAAGCTTTCTTT
CASSPGQVRGNTEAFF
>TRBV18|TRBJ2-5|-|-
TGTGCCAGCTCATCCTGGGAGACCCAGTACTTC
CASSSWETQYF
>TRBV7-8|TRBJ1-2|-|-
TGTGCCAGCAGCACCCCTCGCTGGGCAGGAGGATATGGCTACACCTTC
CASSTPRWAGGYGYTF
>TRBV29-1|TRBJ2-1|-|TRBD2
TGCAGCGTTGGGACTAGCAGCTACAATGAGCAGTTCTTC
CSVGTSSYNEQFF
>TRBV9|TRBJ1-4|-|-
TGTGCCAGCAGCGTGGTACCGAGGGACACGGGGAATGAAAAACTGTTTTTT
CASSVVPRDTGNEKLFF
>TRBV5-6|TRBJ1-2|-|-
TGTGCCAGCAGATTACAGGGCTATGGCTACACCTTC
CASRLQGYGYTF
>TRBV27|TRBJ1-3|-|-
TGTGCCAGCAGTTTAGACCTGGTGAGCTCTGGAAACACCATATATTTT
CASSLDLVSSGNTIYF
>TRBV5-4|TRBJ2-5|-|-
TGTGCCAGCAGCTTGGCGGCTAGTCAAGAGACCCAGTACTTC
CASSLAASQETQYF
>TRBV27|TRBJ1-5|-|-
TGTGCCAGCAGTTTAGCGGGGGCTGGCAATCAGCCCCAGCATTTT
CASSLAGAGNQPQHF
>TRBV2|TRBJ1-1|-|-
TGTGCCAGCTTTAGAGGTCGGCTGAACACTGAAGCTTTCTTT
CASFRGRLNTEAFF
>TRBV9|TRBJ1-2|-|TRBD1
TGTGCCAGCAGCGTCAGCTGGGACAGGGCCTATGGCTACACCTTC
CASSVSWDRAYGYTF
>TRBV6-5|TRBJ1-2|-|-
TGTGCCAGCAGTTATCCGTCGGGGGCCTGGGATGGCTACACCTTC
CASSYPSGAWDGYTF
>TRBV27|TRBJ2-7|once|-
TGTGCCAGCAGTTGGACAGGGACCACCCGGGGGGGCGAGCAGTACTTC
CASSWTGTTRGGEQYF
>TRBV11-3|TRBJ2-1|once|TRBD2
TGTGCCAGCAGCTTAGAGGGACTAGCGAATGAGCAGTTCTTC
CASSLEGLANEQFF
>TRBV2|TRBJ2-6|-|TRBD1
TGTGCCAGAGGGGGACAGGATCTGAGTGGGGCCAACGTCCTGACTTTC
CARGGQDLSGANVLTF
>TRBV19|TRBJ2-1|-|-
TGTGCCAGCCGTCCACTCAGCCCCTACAATGAGCAGTTCTTC
CASRPLSPYNEQFF
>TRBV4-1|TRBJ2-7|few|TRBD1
TGCGCCAGCAGCCAACTAGGACAGGCCTACGAGCAGTACTTC
CASSQLGQAYEQYF
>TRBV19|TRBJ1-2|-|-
TGTGCCAGCCGGGAGGAGGGAACTTATGGCTACATCTTC
CASREEGTYGYIF
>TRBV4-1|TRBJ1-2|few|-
TGCGCCAGCAGCCAAGACAGGGCCAGTGGCTACACCTTC
CASSQDRASGYTF
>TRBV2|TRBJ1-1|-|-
TGTGCCAGCGATAGACGGAACACTGAAGCTTTCTTT
CASDRRNTEAFF
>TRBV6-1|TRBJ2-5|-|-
TGTGCCAGCCCTACGACCTCGGGCGAGGGGACCCAGTACTTC
CASPTTSGEGTQYF
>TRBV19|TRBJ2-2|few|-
TGTGCCAGTAGTATTTATGGGGGAACCGGGGAGCTGTTTTTT
CASSIYGGTGELFF
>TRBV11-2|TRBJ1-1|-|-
TGTGCCAGCAGCTTAGATGGTTTAGGGGGCACTGAAGCTTTCTTT
CASSLDGLGGTEAFF
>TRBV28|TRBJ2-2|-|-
TGTGCCAGCGGGCCGACCGGGGAGCTGTTTTTT
CASGPTGELFF
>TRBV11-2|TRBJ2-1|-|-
TGTGCCAGCACCTCAGGGTTCAGACTAGGGGAGCAGTTCTTC
CASTSGFRLGEQFF